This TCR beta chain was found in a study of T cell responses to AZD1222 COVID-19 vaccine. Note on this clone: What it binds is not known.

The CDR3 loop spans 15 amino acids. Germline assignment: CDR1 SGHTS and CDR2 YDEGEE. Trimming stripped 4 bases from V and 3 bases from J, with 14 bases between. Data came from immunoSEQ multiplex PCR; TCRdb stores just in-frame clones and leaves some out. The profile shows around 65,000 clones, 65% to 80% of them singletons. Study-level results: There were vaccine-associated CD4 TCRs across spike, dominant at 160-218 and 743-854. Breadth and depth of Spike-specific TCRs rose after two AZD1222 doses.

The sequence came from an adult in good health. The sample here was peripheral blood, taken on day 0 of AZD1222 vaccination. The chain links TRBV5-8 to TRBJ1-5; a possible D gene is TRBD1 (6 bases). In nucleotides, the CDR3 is TGTGCCAGCAGCCCGCGGGGGGGCGTCAATCAGCCCCAGCATTTT. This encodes CASSPRGGVNQPQHF. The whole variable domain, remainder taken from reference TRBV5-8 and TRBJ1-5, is EAGVTQSPTHLIKTRGQQATLRCSPISGHTSVYWYQQALGLGLQFLLWYDEGEERNRGNFPPRFSGRQFPNYSSELNVNALELEDSALYLCASSPRGGVNQPQHFGDGTRLSIL.